The 9 T cell receptor beta chains below were found in one sample sequenced in a study of OX40 agonist ivuxolimab in advanced cancers. TCRdb's copy holds only in-frame clones and misses some; the assay was immunoSEQ multiplex PCR. The sample lists about 19,000 clones, approximately 69% occurring once. The specimen comprised CD4+ or CD8+ T cells sorted from blood, sampled in a trial of the OX40 agonist ivuxolimab. These receptors all come from an adult with an advanced solid tumor such as melanoma, head and neck, liver or kidney cancer.

The V and J genes are TRBV5-1 and TRBJ2-3; 14 bases match TRBD2. CDR1 and CDR2 from the germline V gene are SGHRS and YFSETQ. Trimming removed 3 bases from V and 2 bases from J; junction bases left unmatched: 11. The CDR3 length is 19 residues. The CDR3 loop reads CASSSGLAGAITYTDTQYF. CDR3 DNA sequence: TGCGCCAGCAGCTCGGGACTAGCGGGGGCCATTACGTACACAGATACGCAGTATTTT.

This clone was seen just once. The chain recombines TRBV5-4 with TRBJ2-7; 7 bases map to TRBD1. Germline V CDR1 and CDR2: SGHNT, YYREEE (reference sequence). V gave up 0 bases and J gave up 2 bases; unmatched junction bases: 2. This CDR3 spans 14 amino acids. CDR3 DNA sequence: TGTGCCAGCAGCTTGGGTCAGGGGGCCTACGAGCAGTACTTC. It is translated as CASSLGQGAYEQYF.

This clone was seen a single time. Written as DNA, the CDR3 is TGTGCCAGCAGTCCAGCGGGACCAGCCAAAAACATTCAGTACTTC. This sequence encodes CASSPAGPAKNIQYF. The chain recombines TRBV2 with TRBJ2-4; 7 positions agree with TRBD2. Germline CDR1 reads SNHLY; CDR2 reads FYNNEI. The length of the CDR3 is 15 residues. The J segment lost 0 bases and the V segment lost 5 bases, leaving 4 bases of the junction unmatched.

The rearrangement uses TRBV11-1 and TRBJ2-1; 7 bases are shared with TRBD1. Looked up from germline, CDR1 is SGHAT and CDR2 is FQDESV (reference sequence). V lost 5 bases and J lost 9; bases outside the gene matches: 10. The CDR3 consists of 14 residues. The CDR3 nucleotides read TGTGCCAGCAGCCCCCAGACAGGGATCCCTGAGCAGTTCTTC. It encodes CASSPQTGIPEQFF.

The gene calls are TRBV7-2 and TRBJ1-2; 8 nucleotides line up with TRBD1. V lost 3 bases, J lost 7 bases, and 7 bases stayed unmatched. CDR3 length: 14 residues. Germline V gene data show CDR1 as SGHTA and CDR2 as FQGNSA. CDR3 DNA: TGTGCCAGCAGCTTTTTCCTCCAGGGGGCTGGCTACACCTTC. As protein: CASSFFLQGAGYTF.

This chain links TRBV9 with TRBJ1-6, with unresolved D. Looked up from germline, CDR1 is SGDLS and CDR2 is YYNGEE. V lost 3 bases, J lost 8 bases, and 15 bases lay in between. The CDR3 runs to 15 residues. The DNA of the CDR3 is TGTGCCAGCAGCGAGACCCCCAGGCGAGATTCACCCCTCCACTTT. This encodes CASSETPRRDSPLHF.

This chain links TRBV6-6 with TRBJ2-5; TRBD1 might be the D (6 bases). V lost 5 bases, J lost 4 bases, and 11 bases lay in between. The germline CDR1 and CDR2 sequences are MNHNY and SVGAGI (reference sequence). The CDR3 is made up of 13 amino acids. This chain's CDR3 is CASSRQGRETQYF. The CDR3 bases are TGTGCCAGCAGTCGGCAGGGGCGAGAGACCCAGTACTTC.

This clone is judged medium-sized. The sample contains more than one DNA sequence encoding this CDR3. The V and J genes are TRBV11-2 and TRBJ1-1; a possible D gene is TRBD1 (5 bases). Germline V gives CDR1 SGHAT, CDR2 FQNNGV. This CDR3 region has 15 residues. V lost 5 bases, J lost 3 bases, and 16 bases lay in between. The CDR3, as DNA: TGTGCCAGCAGCCCCGCAAGGGGAGCGGACACTGAAGCTTTCTTT. Translated: CASSPARGADTEAFF.

V is TRBV27 and J is TRBJ2-3; 9 nucleotides agree with TRBD1. Losses at the gene ends were 5 bases for V and 0 bases for J; bases not matched to a gene: 6. This CDR3 has 16 amino acids. CDR1 and CDR2 (germline): MNHEY, SMNVEV (reference sequence). The CDR3 protein is CASSIFGTGSTDTQYF. CDR3 nucleotides: TGTGCCAGCAGTATCTTCGGGACAGGGAGCACAGATACGCAGTATTTT.